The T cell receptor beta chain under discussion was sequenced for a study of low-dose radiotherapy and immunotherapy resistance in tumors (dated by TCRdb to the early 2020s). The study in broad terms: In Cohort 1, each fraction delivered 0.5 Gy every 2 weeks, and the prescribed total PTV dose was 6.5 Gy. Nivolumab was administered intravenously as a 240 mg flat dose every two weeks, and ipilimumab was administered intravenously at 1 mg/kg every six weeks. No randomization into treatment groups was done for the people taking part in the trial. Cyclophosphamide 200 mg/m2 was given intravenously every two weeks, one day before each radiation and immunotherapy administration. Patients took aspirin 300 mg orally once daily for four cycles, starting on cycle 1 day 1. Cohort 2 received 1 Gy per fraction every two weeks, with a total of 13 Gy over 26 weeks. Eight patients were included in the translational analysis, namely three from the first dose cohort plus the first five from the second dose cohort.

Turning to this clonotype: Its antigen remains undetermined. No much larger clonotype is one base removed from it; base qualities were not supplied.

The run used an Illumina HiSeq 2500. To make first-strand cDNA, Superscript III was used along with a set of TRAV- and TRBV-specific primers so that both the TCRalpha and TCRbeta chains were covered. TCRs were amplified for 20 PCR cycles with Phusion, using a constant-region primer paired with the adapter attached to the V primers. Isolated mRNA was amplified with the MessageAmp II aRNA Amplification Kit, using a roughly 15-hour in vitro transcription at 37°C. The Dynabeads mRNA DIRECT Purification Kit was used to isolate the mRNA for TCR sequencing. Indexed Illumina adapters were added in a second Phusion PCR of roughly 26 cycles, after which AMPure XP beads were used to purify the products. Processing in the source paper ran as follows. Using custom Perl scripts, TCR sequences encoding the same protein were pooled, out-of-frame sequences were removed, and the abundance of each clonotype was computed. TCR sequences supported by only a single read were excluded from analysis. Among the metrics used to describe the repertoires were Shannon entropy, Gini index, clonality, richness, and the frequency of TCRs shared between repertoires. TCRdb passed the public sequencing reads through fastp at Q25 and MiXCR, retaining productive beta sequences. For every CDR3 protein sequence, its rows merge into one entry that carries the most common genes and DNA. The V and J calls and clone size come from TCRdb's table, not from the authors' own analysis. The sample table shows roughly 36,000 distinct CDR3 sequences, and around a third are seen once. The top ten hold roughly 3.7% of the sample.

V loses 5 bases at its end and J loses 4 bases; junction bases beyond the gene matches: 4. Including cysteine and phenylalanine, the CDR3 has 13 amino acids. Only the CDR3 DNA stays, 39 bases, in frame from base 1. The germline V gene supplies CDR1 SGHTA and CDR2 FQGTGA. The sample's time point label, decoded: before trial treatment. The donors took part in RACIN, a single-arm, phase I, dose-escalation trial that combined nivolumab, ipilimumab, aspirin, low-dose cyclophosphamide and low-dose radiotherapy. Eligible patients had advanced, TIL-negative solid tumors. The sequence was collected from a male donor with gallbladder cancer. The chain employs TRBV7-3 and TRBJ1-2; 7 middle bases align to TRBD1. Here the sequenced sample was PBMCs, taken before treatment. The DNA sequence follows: TGTGCCAGCAGCAACAGGGGTGGCTATGGCTACACCTTC. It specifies CASSNRGGYGYTF.